The T cell receptor beta chain under discussion was sequenced for a study of T cell responses to AZD1222 COVID-19 vaccine. Worth noting for this clone: Its antigen is not identified.

This table comes from immunoSEQ multiplex PCR, and its TCRdb copy is limited to in-frame clones, with some not included. This table has about 140,000 clones, more than 85% appearing once. The V segment lost 5 bases and the J segment 4 bases; nucleotides outside the gene matches: 5. Germline CDR1 is SGHNT and CDR2 is YYREEE (reference sequence). The CDR3 is 15 residues long. Findings and limits, study-wide: In the spike-specific TCR repertoire, nearly half reportedly target unmutated variant regions. There were mostly white British donors and more females than males, and clonal diversity was possibly underestimated. Spike-wide vaccine-associated CD4 TCRs dominated at 160-218 and 743-854.

The source of this sequence is an adult in good health. The chain uses TRBV5-4 and TRBJ2-1; 11 bases fit TRBD2. The sequencing here drew on peripheral blood, taken on day 0 of MenACWY control vaccination. In DNA form, the CDR3 reads TGTGCCAGCAGTCCCGGGACTAGCGGTTACAATGAGCAGTTCTTC. Its translation: CASSPGTSGYNEQFF.